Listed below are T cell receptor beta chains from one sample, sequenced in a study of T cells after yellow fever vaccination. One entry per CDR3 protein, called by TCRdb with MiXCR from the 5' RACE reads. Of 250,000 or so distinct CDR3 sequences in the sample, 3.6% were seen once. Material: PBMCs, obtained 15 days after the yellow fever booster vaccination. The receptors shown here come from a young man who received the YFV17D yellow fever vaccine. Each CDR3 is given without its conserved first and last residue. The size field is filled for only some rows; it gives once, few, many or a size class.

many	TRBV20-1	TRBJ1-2	SAVPGGSGYT
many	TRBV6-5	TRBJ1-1	ASSGPGNTEAF
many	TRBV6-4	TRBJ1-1	ASRSEGKNTEAF
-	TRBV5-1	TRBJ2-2	ASSLERQTGELF
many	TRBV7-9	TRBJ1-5	ASSPWGGQPQH
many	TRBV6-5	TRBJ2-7	ASSYVGQGVDEQY
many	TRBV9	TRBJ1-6	ASSVGGKGNSPLH
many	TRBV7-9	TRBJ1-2	ASSLNGVYYGYT
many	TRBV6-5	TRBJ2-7	ASSPQGRTEQY
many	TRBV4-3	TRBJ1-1	ASSLTLGSSEAF
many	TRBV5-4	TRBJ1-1	ASSSNDRLAF
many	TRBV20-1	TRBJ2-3	SARGTPFWSPDTQY
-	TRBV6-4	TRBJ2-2	ASSDGFSGELF
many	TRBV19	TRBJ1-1	ASSIVSVGNTEAF
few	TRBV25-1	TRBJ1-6	ASSEPGQVPLPRGDFSPLH
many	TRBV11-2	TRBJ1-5	ASSLAGGVYQPQH
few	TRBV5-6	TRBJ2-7	ASSSRDSAFYEQY
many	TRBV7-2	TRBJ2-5	ASQGGGRQETQY
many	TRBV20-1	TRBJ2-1	SAPGLFYNEQF
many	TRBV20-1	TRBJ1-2	SAKSGTSLGLGGYT
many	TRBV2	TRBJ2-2	ASNRLGHGELF
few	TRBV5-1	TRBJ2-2	ASSLESRPSGGELF
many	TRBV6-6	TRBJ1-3	ASSYSHGDPGNTIY
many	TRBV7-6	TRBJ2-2	ASSLATGPAGELF
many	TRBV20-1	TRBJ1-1	SAQVPGHRNTEAF
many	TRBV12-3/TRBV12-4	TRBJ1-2	ASRKLKQGSYGYT
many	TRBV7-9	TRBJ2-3	ASRPAPGTGGTDTQY
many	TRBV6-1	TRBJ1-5	ASSEWGQGQPQH
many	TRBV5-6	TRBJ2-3	ASSGDGGADTQY
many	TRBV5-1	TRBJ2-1	ASSPATSVAEQF
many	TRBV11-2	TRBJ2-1	ASSPGDSREQF
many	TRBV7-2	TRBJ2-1	ASSLAASGVSYNEQF
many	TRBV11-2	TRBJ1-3	ASSFGFSGNTIY
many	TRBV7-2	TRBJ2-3	ASSLGAGTVGDTQY
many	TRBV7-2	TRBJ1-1	ASSAQTGLNTEAF
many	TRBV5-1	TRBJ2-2	ASSVGQGGIGELF
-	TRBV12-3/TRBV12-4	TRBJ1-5	ASSLAGRSNQPQH
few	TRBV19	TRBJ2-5	ASRTGTGETQY
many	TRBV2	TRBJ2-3	ASTRLYTDTQY
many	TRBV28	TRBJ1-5	ASSRGQGNQPQH
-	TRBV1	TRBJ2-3	ATSGGITDMQY
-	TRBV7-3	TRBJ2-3	ASSLSGTRLTGTQY
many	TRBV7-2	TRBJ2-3	ASSRSGTGVTDTQY
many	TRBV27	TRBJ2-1	ASRLPGQGNNEQF
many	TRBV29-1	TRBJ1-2	SADRDYGYT
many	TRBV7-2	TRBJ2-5	ASSSLGTSGAQY
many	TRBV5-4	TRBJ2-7	ASSSDSHEQY
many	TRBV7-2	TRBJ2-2	ASSPNTRGWPGELF
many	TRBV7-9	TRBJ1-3	ASSGDTIY
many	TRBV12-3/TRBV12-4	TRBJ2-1	ASTLESSGEFSNEQF
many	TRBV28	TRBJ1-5	ASSSGQGRQPQH
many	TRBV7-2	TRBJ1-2	ASSRPFLGGYT
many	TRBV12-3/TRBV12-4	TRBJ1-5	ASSLRQGHQPQH